The T cell receptor (beta chain) described here comes from a study of control samples from healthy donors and cancer patients (TCRdb year 2020). Libraries were constructed by the immunoSEQ multiplex PCR assay. TCRdb's version of the immuneACCESS table is confined to in-frame rearrangements and falls short of the full clone set. An unresolved V gene accounts for under half of the shortfall where checked; the remainder is of unknown origin. Recorded for this sample are more than 85,000 clones; 92% of them occurred a single time. Roughly 2.5% of the sample is taken by the ten largest. Inclusive of the bounding cysteine and phenylalanine, the CDR3 is 13 residues long. This entry keeps only the CDR3 DNA: 39 bases, framed from base 1. The germline V end is reduced by 7 bases and the J end by 14 bases; junction bases left unmatched: 11. CDR1 and CDR2 are drawn from the germline V gene (reference sequence): GTSNPN, SVGIG.

In regard to this clone: There is no known antigen for this receptor. No clone much larger than this one lies a single base away; base qualities are absent.

Sequenced: blood. The chain joins TRBV30 to TRBJ1-6, with TRBD1 identical over 10 junction bases. The receptor comes from a woman aged 18 to 35 in good health. This receptor has the CDR3 CAFPGQGSSTLHF. The nucleotides are TGTGCCTTCCCGGGACAGGGGTCATCGACCCTCCACTTT.